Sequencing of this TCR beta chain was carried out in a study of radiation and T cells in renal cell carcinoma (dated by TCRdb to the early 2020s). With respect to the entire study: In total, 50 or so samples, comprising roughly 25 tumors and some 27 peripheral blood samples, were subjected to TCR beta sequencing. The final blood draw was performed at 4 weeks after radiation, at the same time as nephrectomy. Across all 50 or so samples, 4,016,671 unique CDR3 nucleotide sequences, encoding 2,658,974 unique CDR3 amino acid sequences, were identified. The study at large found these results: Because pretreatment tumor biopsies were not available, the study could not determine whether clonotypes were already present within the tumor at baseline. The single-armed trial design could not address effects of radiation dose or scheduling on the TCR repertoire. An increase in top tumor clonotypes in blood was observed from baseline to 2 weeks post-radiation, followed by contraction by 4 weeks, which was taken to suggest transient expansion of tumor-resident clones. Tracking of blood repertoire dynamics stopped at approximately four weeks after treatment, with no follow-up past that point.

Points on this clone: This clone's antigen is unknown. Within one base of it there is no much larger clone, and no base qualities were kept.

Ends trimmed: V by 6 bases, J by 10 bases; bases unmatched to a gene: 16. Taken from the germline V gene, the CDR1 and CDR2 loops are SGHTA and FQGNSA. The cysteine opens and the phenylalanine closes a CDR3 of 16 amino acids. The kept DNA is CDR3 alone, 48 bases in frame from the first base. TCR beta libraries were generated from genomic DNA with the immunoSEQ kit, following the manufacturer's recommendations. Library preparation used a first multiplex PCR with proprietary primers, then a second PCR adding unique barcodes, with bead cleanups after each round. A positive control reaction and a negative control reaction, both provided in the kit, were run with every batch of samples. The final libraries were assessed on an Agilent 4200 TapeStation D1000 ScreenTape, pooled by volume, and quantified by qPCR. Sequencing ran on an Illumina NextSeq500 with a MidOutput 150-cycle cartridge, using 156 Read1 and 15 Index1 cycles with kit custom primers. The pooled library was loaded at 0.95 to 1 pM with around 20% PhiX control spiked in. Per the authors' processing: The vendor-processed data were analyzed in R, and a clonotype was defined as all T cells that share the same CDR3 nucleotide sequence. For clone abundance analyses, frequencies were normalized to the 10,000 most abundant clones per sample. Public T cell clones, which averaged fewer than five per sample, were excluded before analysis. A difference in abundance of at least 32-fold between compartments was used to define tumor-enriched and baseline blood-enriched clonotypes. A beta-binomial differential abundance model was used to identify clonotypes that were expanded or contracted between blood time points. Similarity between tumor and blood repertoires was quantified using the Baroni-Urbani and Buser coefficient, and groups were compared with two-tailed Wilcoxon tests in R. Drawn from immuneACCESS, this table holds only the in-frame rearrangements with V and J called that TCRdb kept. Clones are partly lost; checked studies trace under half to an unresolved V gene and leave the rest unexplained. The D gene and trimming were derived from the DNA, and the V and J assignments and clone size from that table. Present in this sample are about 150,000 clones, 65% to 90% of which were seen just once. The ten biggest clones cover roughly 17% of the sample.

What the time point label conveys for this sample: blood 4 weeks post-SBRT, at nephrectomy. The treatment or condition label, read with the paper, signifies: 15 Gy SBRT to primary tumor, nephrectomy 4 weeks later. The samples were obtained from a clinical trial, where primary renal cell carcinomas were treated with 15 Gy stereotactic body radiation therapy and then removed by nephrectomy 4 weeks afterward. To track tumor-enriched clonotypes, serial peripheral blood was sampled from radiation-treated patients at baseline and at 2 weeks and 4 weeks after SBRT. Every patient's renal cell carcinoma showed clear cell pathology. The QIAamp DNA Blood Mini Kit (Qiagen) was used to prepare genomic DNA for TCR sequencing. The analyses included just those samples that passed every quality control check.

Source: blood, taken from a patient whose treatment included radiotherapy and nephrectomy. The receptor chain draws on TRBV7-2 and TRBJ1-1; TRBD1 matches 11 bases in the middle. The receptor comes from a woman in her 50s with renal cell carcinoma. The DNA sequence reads TGTGCCAGCAGGCCCGGGACAGGGGGATGGTTGGTCGGAGCTTTCTTT. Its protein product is CASRPGTGGWLVGAFF. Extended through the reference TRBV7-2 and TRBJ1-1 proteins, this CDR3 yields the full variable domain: GAGVSQSPSNKVTEKGKDVELRCDPISGHTALYWYRQSLGQGLEFLIYFQGNSAPDKSGLPSDRFSAERTGGSVSTLTIQRTQQEDSAVYLCASRPGTGGWLVGAFFGQGTRLTVV.